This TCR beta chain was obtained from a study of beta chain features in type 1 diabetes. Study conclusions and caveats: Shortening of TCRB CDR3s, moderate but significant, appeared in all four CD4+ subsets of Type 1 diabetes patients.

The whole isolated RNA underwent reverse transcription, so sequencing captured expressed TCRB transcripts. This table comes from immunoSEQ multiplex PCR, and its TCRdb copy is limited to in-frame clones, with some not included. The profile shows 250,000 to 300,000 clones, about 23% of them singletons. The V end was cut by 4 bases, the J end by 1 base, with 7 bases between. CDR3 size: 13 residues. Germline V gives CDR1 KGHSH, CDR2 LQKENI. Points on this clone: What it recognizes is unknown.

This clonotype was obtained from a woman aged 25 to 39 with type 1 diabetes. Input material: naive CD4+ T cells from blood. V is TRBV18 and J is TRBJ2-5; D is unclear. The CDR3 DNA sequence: TGTGCCAGCTCACGCAACAGCCAAGAGACCCAGTACTTC. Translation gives CASSRNSQETQYF.